The 19 T cell receptor beta chains listed next were all sequenced from one sample in a study of T-cell memory formation after mild COVID-19. TCRdb re-analysed the 5' RACE reads in MiXCR, keeping a single row per CDR3 protein. This table holds 300,000 to 400,000 distinct CDR3 sequences, more than 15% found once. Sequencing used PBMCs or a T cell subset sorted from them (not recorded which). These receptors were collected from a man aged 18 to 29 who had mild COVID-19 (a few samples of this study predate the infection). Cell type and time point are not known.

The rearrangement uses TRBV7-9 and TRBJ2-7; D is uncertain. Germline CDR1 reads SEHNR; CDR2 reads FQNEAQ (reference sequence). CDR3 length: 13 residues. V gave up 0 bases and J gave up 0 bases, with 3 bases separating them. CDR3: CASSLASSYEQYV. CDR3 bases: TGTGCCAGCAGCTTAGCAAGCTCCTACGAGCAGTACGTC.

V and J are TRBV5-1 and TRBJ2-7; D may be TRBD1 (6 bases). Germline lookup yields CDR1 SGHRS and CDR2 YFSETQ. The CDR3 is made up of 15 amino acids. V lost 0 bases to trimming and J lost 7 bases, with 17 bases between them. The CDR3 is CASSLALGRGPEQYF. CDR3 nucleotides: TGCGCCAGCAGCTTGGCCTTGGGCAGGGGCCCTGAGCAGTACTTC.

This clonotype came up many times. The J gene is TRBJ2-3, the V gene TRBV11-2, with D perhaps matching TRBD1 or TRBD2 (5 bases each). This CDR3 has 13 residues. Germline V gene lookup returns CDR1 SGHAT and CDR2 FQNNGV. Deletions cut 4 bases from V and 0 bases from J, with 5 bases between. CDR3 coding DNA: TGTGCCAGCAGCTGGGACAGCACAGATACGCAGTATTTT. This translates into CASSWDSTDTQYF.

This clonotype has a handful of counts. This chain uses TRBV3-1 with TRBJ2-2, with D perhaps matching TRBD1 (5 bases). Germline assignment: CDR1 LGHDT and CDR2 YNNKEL (reference sequence). The CDR3 is 16 amino acids. V dropped 3 bases and J dropped 0 bases, with 11 bases sitting between them. The CDR3 loop is CASSHTSGSNTGELFF. The CDR3 DNA reads TGTGCCAGCAGCCATACATCAGGGTCGAACACCGGGGAGCTGTTTTTT.

This clonotype was recorded at least ten times. This chain connects TRBV15 to TRBJ2-1; D may correspond to TRBD1 or TRBD2 (5 bases each). V lost 1 base, J lost 6 bases, and 10 bases lay in between. Germline V gene lookup returns CDR1 LNHNV and CDR2 YYDKDF (reference sequence). The CDR3 is 14 amino acids. The CDR3 here is CATSRVGAGNEQFF. As DNA, the CDR3 is TGTGCCACCAGCAGAGTAGGGGCGGGCAATGAGCAGTTCTTC.

This clonotype was observed many times. The chain joins TRBV7-9 to TRBJ2-1, with D perhaps given as TRBD1 or TRBD2 (5 bases each). CDR3 length equals 14 residues. V was pared by 5 bases and J by 8 bases, with 16 bases between. CDR1 SEHNR and CDR2 FQNEAQ come from the germline V gene (reference sequence). This CDR3 is CASSLSARGDEQFF. The CDR3 DNA reads as TGTGCCAGCAGCCTCTCGGCCCGGGGCGATGAGCAGTTCTTC.

This clonotype was seen only a few times. V is TRBV5-1 and J is TRBJ2-3; the D gene is possibly TRBD2 (5 bases). The CDR3 loop spans 16 amino acids. Looked up from germline, CDR1 is SGHRS and CDR2 is YFSETQ. V was pared by 1 base and J by 1 base, with 13 bases between. This chain's CDR3 is CASSLSGWGGTDTQYF. The CDR3 DNA is TGCGCCAGCAGCTTGTCGGGATGGGGTGGCACAGATACGCAGTATTTT.

The genes are TRBV24-1 and TRBJ2-1; no clear D. The CDR3 has 14 residues. V was shortened by 3 bases and J by 0 bases, with 5 bases between the two germline ends. Germline V gives CDR1 KGHDR, CDR2 SFDVKD. DNA of the CDR3: TGTGCCACCAGTGATCGGCGCTCCTACAATGAGCAGTTCTTC. It yields the protein CATSDRRSYNEQFF.

The V and J genes are TRBV4-2 and TRBJ2-5, with 7 bases matching TRBD2. V lost 1 base and J lost 5; bases outside the gene matches: 16. CDR1 is LGHNA, CDR2 YNFKEQ, per germline. The CDR3 contains 18 residues. CDR3 residues: CASSQGRVGGGLAETQYF. For the CDR3, the DNA is TGTGCCAGCAGCCAAGGAAGAGTGGGCGGGGGTCTAGCGGAGACCCAGTACTTC.

The V and J genes are TRBV12-3 or TRBV12-4 and TRBJ2-7; no clear D. V gave up 6 bases and J gave up 7 bases, with 16 bases separating them. This CDR3 has 13 residues. CDR3 sequence reads: CASSPAGSGEQYV. The CDR3 DNA is TGTGCCAGCAGCCCCGCTGGGTCTGGGGAGCAGTACGTC.

The chain recombines TRBV5-1 with TRBJ2-2; D is unresolved. The CDR3 runs 16 residues. Looked up from germline, CDR1 is SGHRS and CDR2 is YFSETQ. Trimming left V 0 bases short and J 1 base short, with 10 bases between. The chain's CDR3 is CASSLGLFRNTGELFF. The CDR3 nucleotides are TGCGCCAGCAGCTTGGGTCTGTTCAGGAACACCGGGGAGCTGTTTTTT.

This CDR3 is CASSSWTGKNTGELFF. CDR3 nucleotide sequence: TGTGCCAGCAGCTCATGGACAGGGAAGAACACCGGGGAGCTGTTTTTT. The genes are TRBV7-9 and TRBJ2-2, with TRBD1 identical over 8 bases. Germline V gene data show CDR1 as SEHNR and CDR2 as FQNEAQ (reference sequence). The V segment lost 4 bases and the J segment 1 base; nucleotides outside the gene matches: 5. This CDR3 is 16 amino acids long.

The chain joins TRBV7-9 to TRBJ2-1; 9 bases map to TRBD2. Per germline, CDR1 SEHNR and CDR2 FQNEAQ (reference sequence). The CDR3 contains 15 residues. Trimming cost V 1 base and J 9 bases; bases outside gene matches: 7. The chain's CDR3 is CASSLVASGESEQFF. For the CDR3, the DNA is TGTGCCAGCAGCTTAGTGGCTAGCGGGGAGAGTGAGCAGTTCTTC.

To note about this clonotype: One end of the junction is discordant with germline, which a read error may explain. The J gene is TRBJ1-4, the V gene TRBV7-9, with D perhaps TRBD1 (5 bases). Per the germline V gene, CDR1 is SEHNR and CDR2 is FQNEAQ (reference sequence). This CDR3 contains 13 residues. The DNA for the CDR3 is TGTGCCAGCAGCTTAGCGACAGTTGAAACACTGTTTTTT. It encodes CASSLATVETLFF.

The table lists this clonotype with a few counts. J is TRBJ2-5 and V is TRBV5-1, with 14 bases lining up with TRBD2. Germline CDR1 reads SGHRS; CDR2 reads YFSETQ. Unmatched junction bases numbered 5, after V lost 5 bases and J lost 5 bases. CDR3 length: 15 amino acids. CDR3 in DNA: TGCGCCAGCAGTCCTGGGACTAGCGGGGGTGAGACCCAGTACTTC. Its translation is CASSPGTSGGETQYF.

The chain recombines TRBV19 with TRBJ1-6; 9 nucleotides match TRBD1. The CDR3 contains 17 residues. After removal of 7 bases from V and 8 bases from J, the junction contained 15 bases not matched to a gene. Germline loops: CDR1 LNHDA, CDR2 SQIVND (reference sequence). The chain's CDR3 is CASTPGQGFSGDSPLHF. The DNA of the CDR3 is TGTGCCAGTACCCCGGGACAGGGTTTCTCCGGGGATTCACCCCTCCACTTT.

This clonotype appeared a few times. V usage is TRBV5-5 and J usage is TRBJ2-1; D is tentatively TRBD1 or TRBD2 (5 bases each). In germline, CDR1 is SGHKS, CDR2 YYEKEE (reference sequence). This CDR3 has 16 residues. V was pared by 3 bases and J by 7 bases, with 20 bases between. Written as DNA, the CDR3 is TGTGCCAGCAGCTGGGACCCCGCCCGGTGGGTGAATGAGCAGTTCTTC. Amino acid sequence: CASSWDPARWVNEQFF.

The V gene is TRBV20-1, the J gene TRBJ1-5; 7 nucleotides line up with TRBD1. Germline V gene sequence: CDR1 DFQATT, CDR2 SNEGSKA (reference sequence). There are 13 residues in the CDR3. J gave up 4 bases and V 5 bases, and 5 bases lay outside the gene matches. The CDR3 sequence: CSAPGTANQPQHF. In DNA form, the CDR3 reads TGCAGTGCTCCCGGGACAGCGAATCAGCCCCAGCATTTT.

This clonotype was seen a handful of times. The V call is TRBV28, the J call TRBJ1-2; D ambiguous. V was shortened by 6 bases and J by 9 bases, with 17 bases between the two germline ends. This CDR3 region has 13 residues. The germline V gene encodes CDR1 MDHEN and CDR2 SYDVKM. This CDR3 reads CASSAPTTPRYTF. CDR3 bases: TGTGCCAGCAGCGCGCCGACGACCCCCCGCTACACCTTC.